The 31 T cell receptor beta chains in this list originate from one sample, sequenced in a study of CD8 T cells in ankylosing spondylitis. In TCRdb, the 5' RACE reads were re-called with MiXCR into one record per CDR3 protein. This table holds some 250,000 distinct CDR3 sequences, roughly a quarter found once. The specimen sequenced was blood, either unsorted or a sorted T cell fraction (not recorded which). The origin of the receptors is a male donor with ankylosing spondylitis or in good health (not recorded which).

This clonotype was seen many times. V and J are TRBV7-2 and TRBJ2-1, with 10 positions matching TRBD1. Germline V CDR1 and CDR2: SGHTA, FQGNSA. The trim removed 3 bases at V and 7 bases at J, leaving 6 bases unmatched. CDR3 length: 15 residues. The CDR3 DNA follows: TGTGCCAGCAGCTTGGGACAGGGGATTGTGAATGAGCAGTTCTTC. Protein sequence: CASSLGQGIVNEQFF.

This clonotype was recorded at least ten times. The chain combines TRBV20-1 with TRBJ2-2; the D gene is possibly TRBD1 (5 bases). This CDR3 has 14 residues. Germline CDR1 is DFQATT and CDR2 is SNEGSKA (reference sequence). Trimming shortened V by 0 bases and J by 4 bases, and 9 bases separated the two germline ends. The CDR3 nucleotides read TGCAGTGCTAGAGACCCAAGGGGCACCGGGGAGCTGTTTTTT. Its translation: CSARDPRGTGELFF.

In its sample, this clonotype was seen a few times. The chain is built from TRBV25-1 and TRBJ1-1; D call uncertain. CDR1 MGHDK and CDR2 SYGVNS come from the germline V gene. V was cut by 6 bases and J by 11 bases, with 13 bases left in between. The CDR3 is 11 amino acids. CDR3 nucleotide sequence: TGTGCCAGCAGCCTGGGGATACGGGCTTTCTTT. Its protein product is CASSLGIRAFF.

The rearrangement joins TRBV20-1 to TRBJ2-5; 7 bases line up with TRBD1. The germline V gene has CDR1 DFQATT and CDR2 SNEGSKA (reference sequence). V was pared by 5 bases and J by 5 bases, with 8 bases of the junction left unmatched. This CDR3 spans 13 amino acids. CDR3 nucleotides: TGCAGTGCTTTTCGACAGGGAGAGGAGACCCAGTACTTC. Residues: CSAFRQGEETQYF.

This clonotype appeared many times. The chain is built from TRBV5-6 and TRBJ1-5; 10 nucleotides line up with TRBD1. Looked up from germline, CDR1 is SGHDT and CDR2 is YYEEEE. The CDR3 runs to 15 residues. Trimming at V came to 4 bases and at J to 3 bases, leaving 4 bases not matched to a gene. The CDR3 DNA follows: TGTGCCAGCAGCCCCGGGACAGGGGACAATCAGCCCCAGCATTTT. It codes for CASSPGTGDNQPQHF.

This clonotype was observed at least ten times. V usage is TRBV3-1 and J usage is TRBJ2-5, with D possibly matching TRBD1 (6 bases). Trimming removed 6 bases at V and 1 base at J, with 9 bases between. The CDR3 runs 13 residues. Germline CDR1 is LGHDT and CDR2 is YNNKEL (reference sequence). The CDR3 protein is CASSWTVQETQYF. The CDR3 coding sequence is TGTGCCAGCAGTTGGACAGTCCAAGAGACCCAGTACTTC.

The chain uses TRBV6-1 and TRBJ2-6; maybe TRBD1 (5 bases). Germline-derived CDR1 and CDR2 are MNHNS and SASEGT. The CDR3 length is 17 residues. V dropped 0 bases and J dropped 0 bases, with 9 bases sitting between them. This chain's CDR3 is CASSEALQGSGANVLTF. CDR3 bases: TGTGCCAGCAGTGAAGCGCTTCAGGGCTCTGGGGCCAACGTCCTGACTTTC.

As DNA, the CDR3 is TGTGCCAGCAGCTTAGCGCTGGGCGTTGGGTCGTATTTT. Residues: CASSLALGVGSYF. This chain connects TRBV7-2 to TRBJ2-3; D not resolved. Trimming left V 0 bases short and J 14 bases short, with 15 bases between. Germline CDR1 SGHTA, CDR2 FQGNSA. This CDR3 spans 13 amino acids.

This rearrangement joins TRBV20-1 to TRBJ1-5; D is unresolved. V lost 3 bases, J lost 3 bases, and 12 bases lay in between. Looked up from germline, CDR1 is DFQATT and CDR2 is SNEGSKA (reference sequence). The length of the CDR3 is 14 residues. The CDR3 spells CSAREGLYNQPQHF. The CDR3 DNA reads as TGCAGTGCTAGGGAGGGCCTATACAATCAGCCCCAGCATTTT.

This clonotype occurred many times. This sequence joins TRBV29-1 and TRBJ1-1; D gene uncertain. The CDR3 is 13 residues long. The germline V and J ends were trimmed by 6 bases and 0 bases, with 11 bases remaining between them. Looked up from germline, CDR1 is SQVTM and CDR2 is ANQGSEA. CDR3 region: CSVGRRMNTEAFF. The CDR3 bases are TGCAGCGTCGGACGGAGAATGAACACTGAAGCTTTCTTT.

This chain joins TRBV6-1 and TRBJ2-4, with D possibly being TRBD1 or TRBD2 (5 bases each). V lost 9 bases, J lost 5 bases, and 14 bases lay in between. CDR1 is MNHNS, CDR2 SASEGT, per germline. This CDR3 has 13 amino acids. CDR3 nucleotide sequence: TGTGCCAGTAACCCGGGACGGGAAAACATTCAGTACTTC. Residues: CASNPGRENIQYF.

The chain uses TRBV5-1 and TRBJ2-5, with 7 bases identical to TRBD1. Germline CDR1 and CDR2: SGHRS and YFSETQ. The junction had 2 bases not matched to a gene; V was cut back by 1 base and J by 2 bases. This CDR3 comprises 14 residues. The DNA of the CDR3 is TGCGCCAGCAGCTTGAGGGACAGACAAGAGACCCAGTACTTC. This encodes CASSLRDRQETQYF.

The chain is built from TRBV20-1 and TRBJ2-3; D is unresolved. The CDR3 runs 14 residues. Germline V gives CDR1 DFQATT, CDR2 SNEGSKA (reference sequence). Trimming shortened V by 0 bases and J by 1 base, and 8 bases separated the two germline ends. CDR3 nucleotides: TGCAGTGCTAGAGACCAGTGGGGCACAGATACGCAGTATTTT. Translating gives CSARDQWGTDTQYF.

This clonotype showed up many times. The chain combines TRBV6-1 with TRBJ1-2, with D unresolved. The CDR3 runs 14 residues. Germline V CDR1 and CDR2: MNHNS, SASEGT. The V end lost 6 bases, the J end lost 4 bases, and 15 bases lay between the germline ends. CDR3 in amino acids: CASRGLAGSYGYTF. The CDR3 DNA reads as TGTGCCAGCAGGGGTTTGGCAGGAAGCTATGGCTACACCTTC.

This clonotype occurred a few times. The V call is TRBV20-1, the J call TRBJ2-1; 10 bases align to TRBD2. J lost 8 bases, V lost 1 base, and 5 bases had no gene match. This CDR3 region has 14 residues. CDR1 and CDR2 (germline): DFQATT, SNEGSKA (reference sequence). The CDR3: CSARVSGGWDEQFF. DNA of the CDR3: TGCAGTGCTAGAGTTAGCGGGGGGTGGGATGAGCAGTTCTTC.

The V gene is TRBV6-5, the J gene TRBJ2-7; 8 positions agree with TRBD2. V dropped 4 bases and J dropped 6; count of bases not matched to a gene: 8. Germline V gene lookup returns CDR1 MNHEY and CDR2 SVGAGI. The CDR3 loop spans 14 amino acids. For the CDR3, the DNA is TGTGCCAGCAGTTCCGGGACTAGGGGAGGCGAGCAGTACTTC. The encoded protein is CASSSGTRGGEQYF.

In this sample, this clonotype turned up many times. The chain links TRBV20-1 to TRBJ2-3; D gene unclear. V lost 6 bases and J lost 4, with 11 bases in between. The length of the CDR3 is 12 residues. CDR1 and CDR2 (germline): DFQATT, SNEGSKA (reference sequence). CDR3 DNA sequence: TGCAGTGCCGAGAAATCTGCAGATACGCAGTATTTT. Protein sequence: CSAEKSADTQYF.

This clonotype was observed a few times. This CDR3 reads CASSYQGGGTGELFF. DNA for the CDR3: TGTGCCAGCAGTTACCAGGGTGGCGGCACCGGGGAGCTGTTTTTT. The chain uses TRBV6-5 and TRBJ2-2; a weak D match, TRBD1 (5 bases). Trimming took off 2 bases at V and 4 bases at J, with 11 bases between the two ends. The CDR3 runs to 15 residues. Germline V lookup: CDR1 MNHEY, CDR2 SVGAGI.

The rearrangement joins TRBV20-1 to TRBJ2-5; no firm D call. CDR1 and CDR2 from the germline V gene are DFQATT and SNEGSKA (reference sequence). The CDR3 is 14 residues long. Trimming left V 0 bases short and J 1 base short, with 9 bases between. This CDR3 reads CSARDRVSQETQYF. The DNA for the CDR3 is TGCAGTGCTAGAGATCGGGTTAGCCAAGAGACCCAGTACTTC.

The chain has TRBV9 and TRBJ2-5; TRBD1 matches at 8 bases. This CDR3 is 21 amino acids long. V was pared by 3 bases and J by 2 bases, with 24 bases of the junction left unmatched. Per the germline V gene, CDR1 is SGDLS and CDR2 is YYNGEE. The chain's CDR3 is CASSGPRGQAKIRALQETQYF. CDR3 nucleotides: TGTGCCAGCAGCGGCCCCCGGGGACAGGCCAAGATTAGAGCGTTGCAAGAGACCCAGTACTTC.

At least ten counts were recorded for this clonotype. The chain uses TRBV20-1 and TRBJ2-3; D might be TRBD1 (5 bases). The CDR3 spans 13 residues. V lost 8 bases and J 1 base, leaving 13 bases between the germline ends. Germline assignment: CDR1 DFQATT and CDR2 SNEGSKA (reference sequence). CDR3 in amino acids: CSTQGDRTDTQYF. DNA of the CDR3: TGCAGTACGCAAGGGGATCGCACAGATACGCAGTATTTT.

This clonotype was counted at least ten times. The J gene is TRBJ2-1, the V gene TRBV4-1; 11 bases align to TRBD2. This CDR3 is 14 amino acids long. J was trimmed by 6 bases and V by 7 bases; bases with no gene match: 5. Germline V gives CDR1 MGHRA, CDR2 YSYEKL. CDR3 residues: CASKVAGGPNEQFF. CDR3 sequence (DNA): TGCGCCAGCAAAGTAGCGGGGGGGCCCAATGAGCAGTTCTTC.

The chain uses TRBV6-4 and TRBJ2-1, with 8 bases aligning to TRBD2. Trimming cost V 1 base and J 7 bases; bases outside gene matches: 6. Germline values: CDR1 MRHNA, CDR2 SNTAGT. This CDR3 has 15 residues. For the CDR3, the DNA is TGTGCCAGCAGTGACTTTCCGGGACTAGTAAATGAGCAGTTCTTC. Translating it yields CASSDFPGLVNEQFF.

V gene TRBV11-2 combines with J gene TRBJ2-2, with D uncertain. Trimming cost V 5 bases and J 6 bases, with 10 bases left between them. In germline, CDR1 is SGHAT, CDR2 FQNNGV. The CDR3 runs 13 residues. The CDR3 region has the DNA TGTGCCAGCAGCCGAATTACTTCCGGGGAGCTGTTTTTT. Encoded protein: CASSRITSGELFF.

This clonotype was counted ten times or more. J is TRBJ2-5 and V is TRBV6-1; 7 nucleotides match TRBD2. V gave up 6 bases and J gave up 5 bases; unmatched junction bases: 9. CDR1 and CDR2 from the germline V gene are MNHNS and SASEGT. The CDR3 has 14 amino acids. The CDR3 loop is CASRTGLFRETQYF. In DNA, the CDR3 is TGTGCCAGCAGAACGGGACTATTTAGGGAGACCCAGTACTTC.

This clonotype was picked up one time. The rearrangement links TRBV6-5 to TRBJ2-1, with D perhaps given as TRBD1 or TRBD2 (5 bases each). CDR1 is MNHEY and CDR2 is SVGAGI in the germline V gene. The CDR3 sequence is 16 residues long. Trimming shortened V by 2 bases and J by 5 bases, and 16 bases separated the two germline ends. This CDR3 is CASSYSVSLGHNEQFF. As DNA, the CDR3 is TGTGCCAGCAGTTACAGTGTCAGTCTGGGACACAATGAGCAGTTCTTC.

This clonotype occurred a few times. The chain couples TRBV29-1 to TRBJ2-2, with D possibly TRBD2 on 6 matching bases. CDR1 and CDR2 (germline): SQVTM, ANQGSEA. V lost 6 bases, J lost 0 bases, and 14 bases lay in between. The CDR3 is 15 residues long. CDR3 protein: CSVGRRHANTGELFF. For the CDR3, the DNA is TGCAGCGTAGGGAGGAGACATGCGAACACCGGGGAGCTGTTTTTT.

This clonotype was detected only a few times. This chain uses TRBV20-1 with TRBJ2-5; D not certain. Germline assignment: CDR1 DFQATT and CDR2 SNEGSKA (reference sequence). The CDR3 runs to 11 residues. The ends were cut back, 5 bases at V and 5 bases at J, with 9 bases in the middle. The CDR3 nucleotides are TGCAGTGCTCAGGAACGCGAGACCCAGTACTTC. Translating it yields CSAQERETQYF.

This sequence joins TRBV28 and TRBJ2-7; TRBD1 might be the D (6 bases). CDR3 length equals 14 residues. Looked up from germline, CDR1 is MDHEN and CDR2 is SYDVKM. Trimming left V 3 bases short and J 1 base short, with 10 bases between. CDR3 sequence (DNA): TGTGCCAGCAGTTTTCAGGGGCATTCCTACGAGCAGTACTTC. It translates to CASSFQGHSYEQYF.

Note on this clonotype: With a much larger clone just one base away, this may be a read error. This chain links TRBV29-1 with TRBJ2-5; 8 bases agree with TRBD2. Germline V lookup: CDR1 SQVTM, CDR2 ANQGSEA. V shed 7 bases, J shed 5 bases, and the junction held 9 bases outside the gene matches. The CDR3 is 13 amino acids. The CDR3 DNA follows: TGCAGCGATGACGGGGGGGCCGGGGAGACCCAGTACTTC. Protein sequence: CSDDGGAGETQYF.

This clonotype appeared a few times. The chain couples TRBV6-1 to TRBJ2-7; D might be TRBD1 or TRBD2, each matching 5 bases. CDR3 length: 15 residues. V was clipped by 6 bases and J by 5 bases, with 20 bases between them. The V gene's germline CDR1 is MNHNS and CDR2 SASEGT. The CDR3 DNA sequence: TGTGCCAGCAGGCTGACCCCCGGGACGGAACACGAGCAGTACTTC. It encodes CASRLTPGTEHEQYF.